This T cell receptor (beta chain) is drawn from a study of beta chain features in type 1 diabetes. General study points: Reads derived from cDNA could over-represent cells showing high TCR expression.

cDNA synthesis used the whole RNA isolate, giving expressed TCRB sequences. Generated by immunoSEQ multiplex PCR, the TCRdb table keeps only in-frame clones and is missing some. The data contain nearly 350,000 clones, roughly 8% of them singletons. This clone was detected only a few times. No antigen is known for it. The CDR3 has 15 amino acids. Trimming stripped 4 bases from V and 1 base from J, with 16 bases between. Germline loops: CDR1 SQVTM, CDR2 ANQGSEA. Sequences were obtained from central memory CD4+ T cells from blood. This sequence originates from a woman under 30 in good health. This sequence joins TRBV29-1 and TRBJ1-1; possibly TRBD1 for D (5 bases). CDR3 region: CSVAAPRGGNTEAFF. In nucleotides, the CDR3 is TGCAGCGTTGCCGCTCCTCGGGGGGGGAACACTGAAGCTTTCTTT. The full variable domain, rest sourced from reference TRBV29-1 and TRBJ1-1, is SAVISQKPSRDICQRGTSLTIQCQVDSQVTMMFWYRQQPGQSLTLIATANQGSEATYESGFVIDKFPISRPNLTFSTLTVSNMSPEDSSIYLCSVAAPRGGNTEAFFGQGTRLTVV.